These 27 T cell receptor beta chains came from one sample sequenced in a study of shared clonotypes between healthy human individuals. Using immunoSEQ multiplex PCR, the repertoire was profiled, and TCRdb retains in-frame clones only, with some absent. This table has around 720,000 clones, about three quarters appearing once. Sequenced sample: memory CD4+ T cells sorted from blood. Subset given: CD45RA-negative fraction. Every receptor here comes from a woman in her twenties or thirties in good health.

The chain links TRBV10-3 to TRBJ2-2; D might be TRBD1 (5 bases). V was clipped by 11 bases and J by 7 bases, with 11 bases between them. Germline V lookup: CDR1 ENHRY, CDR2 SYGVKD. The CDR3 is 11 amino acids. CDR3 nucleotide sequence: TGTGCCGCCCAGGGAATCGGGGAGCTGTTTTTT. This sequence encodes CAAQGIGELFF.

The chain couples TRBV7-9 to TRBJ1-5, with 8 bases that match TRBD1. CDR1 and CDR2 from the germline V gene are SEHNR and FQNEAQ (reference sequence). V was pared by 5 bases and J by 6 bases, with 18 bases of the junction left unmatched. This CDR3 region has 18 residues. The CDR3 DNA sequence: TGTGCCAGCAGCAGAGAAGGTCGGGGCCAGGGGGCGGGTCAGCCCCAGCATTTT. Translated, it gives CASSREGRGQGAGQPQHF. The full variable domain, its missing parts supplied by reference TRBV7-9 and TRBJ1-5, is DTGVSQNPRHKITKRGQNVTFRCDPISEHNRLYWYRQTLGQGPEFLTYFQNEAQLEKSRLLSDRFSAERPKGSFSTLEIQRTEQGDSAMYLCASSREGRGQGAGQPQHFGDGTRLSIL.

This chain links TRBV28 with TRBJ1-1; D unclear. The CDR3 length is 13 residues. Per the germline V gene, CDR1 is MDHEN and CDR2 is SYDVKM. In nucleotides, the CDR3 is TGTGCTTCGCGGATCCCAAGCGGCCCTGAAGCTTTCTTT. Its translation is CASRIPSGPEAFF.

V usage is TRBV7-9 and J usage is TRBJ1-3; 9 positions agree with TRBD1. The CDR3 runs to 16 residues. J was trimmed by 9 bases and V by 5 bases; bases with no gene match: 14. CDR1 is SEHNR and CDR2 is FQNEAQ in the germline V gene (reference sequence). CDR3 amino acids: CASSLHTGTGLSTIYF. DNA for the CDR3: TGTGCCAGCAGCCTTCATACAGGGACAGGGTTATCCACCATATATTTT.

This sequence joins TRBV9 and TRBJ2-4; D is undetermined. This CDR3 comprises 16 residues. V was pared by 4 bases and J by 0 bases, with 14 bases between. Germline CDR1 is SGDLS and CDR2 is YYNGEE. The CDR3 bases are TGTGCCAGCAGCCCACAACCGGACCTAGCCAAAAACATTCAGTACTTC. Protein sequence: CASSPQPDLAKNIQYF.

This clone was observed a handful of times. The identical CDR3 is also encoded by other nucleotide sequences in the sample. V is TRBV7-9 and J is TRBJ1-2, with 7 bases matching TRBD1. Germline values: CDR1 SEHNR, CDR2 FQNEAQ (reference sequence). Trimming took 1 base from V and 7 from J; bases not matched to a gene: 3. The CDR3 consists of 13 residues. The CDR3 bases are TGTGCCAGCAGCTTAGAAGGGGGCGGTGGCTACACCTTC. Translated, it gives CASSLEGGGGYTF.

This clone occurred many times. This sequence joins TRBV7-9 and TRBJ2-7; 13 bases are shared with TRBD2. The length of the CDR3 is 15 residues. Germline lookup yields CDR1 SEHNR and CDR2 FQNEAQ (reference sequence). V lost 5 bases and J lost 3; bases outside the gene matches: 4. The CDR3 loop is CASSIGTSGNYEQYF. DNA of the CDR3: TGTGCCAGCAGCATTGGGACTAGCGGGAACTACGAGCAGTACTTC.

The chain is built from TRBV28 and TRBJ2-7, with D perhaps TRBD1 (5 bases). CDR1 MDHEN and CDR2 SYDVKM come from the germline V gene. The V end lost 10 bases, the J end lost 3 bases, and 10 bases lay between the germline ends. CDR3 length: 11 residues. CDR3 amino acids: CATDRDYEQYF. CDR3 sequence (DNA): TGTGCCACCGACAGAGACTACGAGCAGTACTTC.

This clone was observed at least ten times. The chain couples TRBV11-2 to TRBJ1-1; D is unclear. Trimming shortened V by 1 base and J by 7 bases, and 10 bases separated the two germline ends. CDR1 SGHAT and CDR2 FQNNGV come from the germline V gene. This CDR3 has 13 residues. CDR3 bases: TGTGCCAGCAGCTTAGTGGAAGGCCATGAAGCTTTCTTT. Protein product: CASSLVEGHEAFF.

This clone came up once. This sequence joins TRBV11-2 and TRBJ1-3; tentatively, D is TRBD1 (6 bases). CDR3 length equals 17 residues. V lost 0 bases and J lost 0, with 12 bases in between. Germline assignment: CDR1 SGHAT and CDR2 FQNNGV. The CDR3 DNA sequence: TGTGCCAGCAGCTTAGATACAGGGATTCGCTCTGGAAACACCATATATTTT. Amino acid sequence: CASSLDTGIRSGNTIYF.

The rearrangement links TRBV7-2 to TRBJ2-2, with D perhaps TRBD2 (6 bases). The CDR3 has 16 amino acids. The germline V gene encodes CDR1 SGHTA and CDR2 FQGNSA. V lost 5 bases and J lost 1, with 14 bases in between. For the CDR3, the DNA is TGTGCCAGCAGCCCAGGAGGGCGCCAGAACACCGGGGAGCTGTTTTTT. Translating gives CASSPGGRQNTGELFF.

The chain combines TRBV4-1 with TRBJ2-1; the D gene could be TRBD1 or TRBD2 (5 bases each). Germline values: CDR1 MGHRA, CDR2 YSYEKL. This CDR3 has 20 residues. The V end was cut by 4 bases, the J end by 0 bases, with 25 bases between. CDR3: CASSPRSPGWGPCSYNEQFF. The CDR3 coding sequence is TGCGCCAGCAGCCCCCGGTCCCCAGGGTGGGGACCTTGCTCCTACAATGAGCAGTTCTTC.

This clone qualifies as medium-sized. This sequence joins TRBV10-3 and TRBJ2-1; 11 bases fit TRBD1. Trimming took 8 bases from V and 8 from J; bases not matched to a gene: 5. This CDR3 is 13 amino acids long. Germline V gene lookup returns CDR1 ENHRY and CDR2 SYGVKD. CDR3 sequence: CAIWGQGVDEQFF. In DNA, the CDR3 is TGTGCCATCTGGGGACAGGGGGTGGATGAGCAGTTCTTC.

The V and J genes are TRBV5-4 and TRBJ2-2; D is possibly TRBD2 (5 bases). The germline CDR1 and CDR2 sequences are SGHNT and YYREEE (reference sequence). The CDR3 extends over 16 amino acids. Between the trimmed V and J ends, which lost 3 bases and 3 bases, there was a span of 15 bases. CDR3 loop: CASSSRTRVYTGELFF. DNA for the CDR3: TGTGCCAGCAGCTCCCGCACTAGAGTGTACACCGGGGAGCTGTTTTTT.

V and J are TRBV2 and TRBJ2-3; D not certain. In germline, CDR1 is SNHLY, CDR2 FYNNEI. This CDR3 has 15 residues. Trimming left V 3 bases short and J 0 bases short, with 10 bases between. CDR3 in amino acids: CASSDEALSTDTQYF. The CDR3 region has the DNA TGTGCCAGCAGTGATGAGGCACTGAGCACAGATACGCAGTATTTT.

CDR3 region: CASRDRGVITDTQYF. In DNA form, the CDR3 reads TGTGCCAGCAGAGACAGGGGGGTGATCACAGATACGCAGTATTTT. The chain is built from TRBV6-5 and TRBJ2-3, with 9 positions matching TRBD1. This CDR3 contains 15 residues. After removal of 6 bases from V and 2 bases from J, the junction contained 6 bases not matched to a gene. Germline CDR1 is MNHEY and CDR2 is SVGAGI.

This clone was recorded only once. V is TRBV6-1 and J is TRBJ2-7; 11 nucleotides line up with TRBD1. This CDR3 is 14 amino acids long. The germline gives CDR1 MNHNS, CDR2 SASEGT. Trimming cost V 7 bases and J 3 bases; bases outside gene matches: 5. CDR3 nucleotide sequence: TGTGCCAGCATGCGGACAGGGGGCGTCTACGAGCAGTACTTC. Translating it yields CASMRTGGVYEQYF.

This rearrangement joins TRBV10-2 to TRBJ2-1, with a weak D call TRBD2 (5 bases). The CDR3 runs to 14 residues. Germline V gene data show CDR1 as WSHSY and CDR2 as SAAADI. V lost 4 bases and J lost 3, with 10 bases in between. The CDR3 here is CASSVAGIYNEQFF. CDR3 sequence (DNA): TGCGCCAGCAGTGTTGCGGGCATCTACAATGAGCAGTTCTTC.

The chain couples TRBV10-3 to TRBJ2-5, with a possible D match to TRBD2 (5 bases). V lost 7 bases and J lost 1, with 10 bases in between. The V gene's germline CDR1 is ENHRY and CDR2 SYGVKD. This CDR3 contains 13 residues. The CDR3 DNA reads as TGTGCCATCACAGCGGAGTTCCAAGAGACCCAGTACTTC. Amino acid sequence: CAITAEFQETQYF.

V and J are TRBV28 and TRBJ1-1; weak D call: TRBD1 (5 bases). From germline, CDR1 is MDHEN and CDR2 SYDVKM. The CDR3 is made up of 14 amino acids. V gave up 3 bases and J gave up 1 base, with 9 bases separating them. CDR3: CASSLWGRNTEAFF. CDR3 DNA sequence: TGTGCCAGCAGTTTGTGGGGGAGGAACACTGAAGCTTTCTTT.

V is TRBV2 and J is TRBJ2-2; weak D call: TRBD2 (5 bases). In germline, CDR1 is SNHLY, CDR2 FYNNEI. The CDR3 is 13 amino acids. V was pared by 7 bases and J by 7 bases, with 13 bases between. This CDR3 reads CASTAGVGGELFF. In DNA, the CDR3 is TGTGCCAGCACCGCCGGGGTCGGCGGGGAGCTGTTTTTT.

The chain joins TRBV6-5 to TRBJ2-7; the match to TRBD2 covers 7 bases. V was pared by 2 bases and J by 3 bases, with 7 bases of the junction left unmatched. CDR1 is MNHEY, CDR2 SVGAGI, per germline. This CDR3 has 15 amino acids. CDR3 nucleotide sequence: TGTGCCAGCAGTTACGGGCGGGGGAGCTTCTACGAGCAGTACTTC. The encoded protein is CASSYGRGSFYEQYF.

V and J are TRBV11-1 and TRBJ1-2; D remains ambiguous. The CDR3 extends over 11 amino acids. V lost 5 bases to trimming and J lost 7 bases, with 8 bases between them. Germline loops: CDR1 SGHAT, CDR2 FQDESV (reference sequence). DNA of the CDR3: TGTGCCAGCAGCGGGGTCTTTGGCTACACCTTC. Translation gives CASSGVFGYTF.

V and J are TRBV5-4 and TRBJ2-1; the D gene is possibly TRBD2 (5 bases). Trimming pared 5 bases from V and 12 bases from J, leaving 18 bases between. The CDR3 is made up of 13 amino acids. The V gene's germline CDR1 is SGHNT and CDR2 YYREEE (reference sequence). CDR3 residues: CASRDDLGVRQFF. In DNA, the CDR3 is TGTGCCAGCAGGGATGACCTGGGAGTACGGCAGTTCTTC. Variable domain in full (rest from reference TRBV5-4 and TRBJ2-1): ETGVTQSPTHLIKTRGQQVTLRCSSQSGHNTVSWYQQALGQGPQFIFQYYREEENGRGNFPPRFSGLQFPNYSSELNVNALELDDSALYLCASRDDLGVRQFFGPGTRLTVL.

The chain combines TRBV12-5 with TRBJ2-2; 11 bases are a match to TRBD2. The CDR3 runs to 18 residues. V lost 5 bases and J lost 1; bases outside the gene matches: 9. From germline, CDR1 is LGHNT and CDR2 FRNRAP. The CDR3 sequence: CASGIRPGLAVNTGELFF. The CDR3 coding sequence is TGTGCTAGTGGTATCAGACCGGGACTAGCGGTGAACACCGGGGAGCTGTTTTTT.

The rearrangement uses TRBV7-2 and TRBJ2-2, with D perhaps TRBD2 (5 bases). CDR3 length equals 14 residues. CDR1 is SGHTA, CDR2 FQGNSA, per germline. V lost 1 base to trimming and J lost 4 bases, with 7 bases between them. CDR3 sequence: CASSLGGSTGELFF. CDR3 nucleotides: TGTGCCAGCAGCTTAGGAGGGTCCACCGGGGAGCTGTTTTTT.

The V gene is TRBV2, the J gene TRBJ1-5, with 8 positions matching TRBD1. Germline V lookup: CDR1 SNHLY, CDR2 FYNNEI. This CDR3 comprises 15 residues. V shed 5 bases and J 2 bases; nucleotides not matched to a gene: 5. The CDR3 region is CASSNRGSGNQPQHF. The CDR3 bases are TGTGCCAGCAGTAACAGGGGGTCGGGCAATCAGCCCCAGCATTTT. Supplemented by reference TRBV2 and TRBJ1-5, the full variable domain reads EPEVTQTPSHQVTQMGQEVILRCVPISNHLYFYWYRQILGQKVEFLVSFYNNEISEKSEIFDDQFSVERPDGSNFTLKIRSTKLEDSAMYFCASSNRGSGNQPQHFGDGTRLSIL.